Below are 18 T cell receptor beta chains sequenced from a single sample in a study of graft-versus-host responses after intestinal transplantation. TCRdb's table, derived via immunoSEQ multiplex PCR, lists solely in-frame clones and lacks some. In the table there are about 120,000 clones, 95% of which are singletons. The antigens of these receptors remain unknown. Sequences were derived from unstimulated CD8+ T cells sorted from spleen or lymph node cells, sampled before intestinal transplant. These receptors originate from a human donor who received an intestinal transplant.

This rearrangement joins TRBV6-5 to TRBJ2-7, with TRBD1 as a possible D gene (6 bases). The CDR3 is made up of 13 amino acids. Germline CDR1 and CDR2: MNHEY and SVGAGI. Between the trimmed V and J ends, which lost 0 bases and 9 bases, there was a span of 12 bases. The CDR3 protein is CASSYSDQGWQYF. CDR3 sequence (DNA): TGTGCCAGCAGTTACTCGGACCAGGGGTGGCAGTACTTC.

The chain couples TRBV29-1 to TRBJ2-5; TRBD1 aligns across 8 bases. Looked up from germline, CDR1 is SQVTM and CDR2 is ANQGSEA. The CDR3 totals 13 residues. Trimming cost V 7 bases and J 2 bases; bases outside gene matches: 6. The CDR3 here is CSGDRGLQETQYF. The CDR3 region has the DNA TGCAGCGGAGACAGGGGACTTCAAGAGACCCAGTACTTC.

This rearrangement joins TRBV6-5 to TRBJ2-1, with TRBD2 matching over 11 bases. The CDR3 spans 16 residues. Trimming at V came to 2 bases and at J to 3 bases, leaving 3 bases not matched to a gene. The V gene's germline CDR1 is MNHEY and CDR2 SVGAGI. CDR3 residues: CASSYTGTSGYNEQFF. CDR3 sequence (DNA): TGTGCCAGCAGTTACACCGGGACTAGCGGCTACAATGAGCAGTTCTTC.

The genes are TRBV29-1 and TRBJ1-1; possible D gene TRBD1, 5 bases. The germline V and J ends were trimmed by 4 bases and 7 bases, with 7 bases remaining between them. Germline V gene data show CDR1 as SQVTM and CDR2 as ANQGSEA. There are 10 residues in the CDR3. CDR3 coding DNA: TGCAGCGTTGGACAGAATGAAGCTTTCTTT. Its translation: CSVGQNEAFF.

In this sample, this clone turned up once. The chain couples TRBV9 to TRBJ2-7, with unresolved D. From germline, CDR1 is SGDLS and CDR2 YYNGEE. This CDR3 contains 14 residues. With 3 bases removed from V and 3 bases from J, the gap between germline ends came to 13 bases. CDR3 protein: CASSADGTLYEQYF. In DNA form, the CDR3 reads TGTGCCAGCAGCGCGGACGGAACTCTCTACGAGCAGTACTTC.

A few counts support this clone. This chain links TRBV9 with TRBJ2-1, with no clear D. CDR3 length equals 15 residues. V shed 1 base and J shed 5 bases, with 13 bases lying between them. Germline V CDR1 and CDR2: SGDLS, YYNGEE. Here the CDR3 reads CASSVSGHLDNEQFF. CDR3 coding DNA: TGTGCCAGCAGCGTATCTGGTCACCTCGACAATGAGCAGTTCTTC.

V usage is TRBV27 and J usage is TRBJ2-1; D call uncertain. The CDR3 extends over 12 amino acids. Trimming took off 6 bases at V and 7 bases at J, with 10 bases between the two ends. Germline V gene sequence: CDR1 MNHEY, CDR2 SMNVEV (reference sequence). CDR3 in amino acids: CASRGLGNEQFF. CDR3 DNA sequence: TGTGCCAGCAGAGGTCTGGGTAATGAGCAGTTCTTC.

V is TRBV28 and J is TRBJ2-7; 13 bases map to TRBD2. V was clipped by 7 bases and J by 4 bases; unmatched bases: 4. Germline CDR1 reads MDHEN; CDR2 reads SYDVKM. CDR3 length equals 14 residues. CDR3 amino acids: CASKGLAGNYEQYF. The DNA for the CDR3 is TGTGCCAGCAAGGGACTAGCGGGAAATTACGAGCAGTACTTC.

A few counts support this clone. The gene calls are TRBV6-6 and TRBJ2-3; D is ambiguous. There are 10 residues in the CDR3. The V end was cut by 4 bases, the J end by 8 bases, with 4 bases between. The germline V gene encodes CDR1 MNHNY and CDR2 SVGAGI (reference sequence). The CDR3 coding sequence is TGTGCCAGCAGTTCAATTACGCAGTATTTT. Translating it yields CASSSITQYF.

The rearrangement uses TRBV19 and TRBJ2-7; D is possibly TRBD1 or TRBD2 (6 bases each). CDR1 is LNHDA and CDR2 is SQIVND in the germline V gene (reference sequence). This CDR3 region has 13 residues. Trimming took 10 bases from V and 3 from J, leaving 16 bases between them. This CDR3 is CATGEGGRYEQYF. The CDR3 coding sequence is TGTGCCACCGGAGAGGGGGGTCGCTACGAGCAGTACTTC.

The rearrangement joins TRBV11-1 to TRBJ2-7; no firm D call. The CDR3 is made up of 13 amino acids. CDR1 and CDR2 from the germline V gene are SGHAT and FQDESV (reference sequence). Trimming left V 2 bases short and J 2 bases short, with 7 bases between. The CDR3 spells CASSLKVPYEQYF. The CDR3 DNA is TGTGCCAGCAGCTTAAAGGTCCCCTACGAGCAGTACTTC. The variable domain in full, completed from reference TRBV11-1 and TRBJ2-7, reads EAEVAQSPRYKITEKSQAVAFWCDPISGHATLYWYRQILGQGPELLVQFQDESVVDDSQLPKDRFSAERLKGVDSTLKIQPAELGDSAMYLCASSLKVPYEQYFGPGTRLTVT.

V and J are TRBV18 and TRBJ2-1, with D possibly being TRBD2 (6 bases). The CDR3 totals 15 residues. V dropped 0 bases and J dropped 4 bases, with 10 bases sitting between them. Germline CDR1 and CDR2: KGHSH and LQKENI. In nucleotides, the CDR3 is TGTGCCAGCTCACCACCGGGCGGGGCGTACAATGAGCAGTTCTTC. This codes for CASSPPGGAYNEQFF.

The chain carries TRBV28 and TRBJ2-7; 12 nucleotides line up with TRBD2. Germline loops: CDR1 MDHEN, CDR2 SYDVKM. The CDR3 is 16 residues long. V lost 7 bases, J lost 3 bases, and 10 bases stayed unmatched. The CDR3 reads CASKRGVTSGSYEQYF. The CDR3 DNA reads as TGTGCCAGCAAGCGGGGTGTGACTAGCGGGAGCTACGAGCAGTACTTC.

This clone was picked up one time. This sequence joins TRBV28 and TRBJ2-3, with D tentatively TRBD1 or TRBD2 (6 bases each). The ends were cut back, 6 bases at V and 0 bases at J, with 16 bases in the middle. This CDR3 has 16 amino acids. Germline V gives CDR1 MDHEN, CDR2 SYDVKM. The CDR3: CASSPPGGLSTDTQYF. In DNA form, the CDR3 reads TGTGCCAGCAGCCCTCCTGGGGGGCTCAGCACAGATACGCAGTATTTT.

The chain employs TRBV6-4 and TRBJ1-4; perhaps TRBD1 as D (5 bases). Germline V gene data show CDR1 as MRHNA and CDR2 as SNTAGT. The CDR3 loop spans 13 amino acids. V was cut by 6 bases and J by 13 bases, with 18 bases left in between. The CDR3 DNA sequence: TGTGCCAGCAGGGACCGGGACCCAGGGTCACTGTTTTTT. It specifies CASRDRDPGSLFF.

V gene TRBV6-5 combines with J gene TRBJ2-3, with D tentatively TRBD2 (6 bases). V was clipped by 7 bases and J by 1 base, with 12 bases between them. The CDR3 has 14 amino acids. Germline V CDR1 and CDR2: MNHEY, SVGAGI. CDR3 nucleotides: TGTGCCAGCACCCGGGAGATCGGCACAGATACGCAGTATTTT. Its protein is CASTREIGTDTQYF.

As for this clone: Other DNA sequences within the sample encode an identical CDR3. This chain joins TRBV9 and TRBJ2-5; 8 positions match TRBD2. The CDR3 spans 14 residues. Trimming at V came to 0 bases and at J to 2 bases, leaving 0 bases not matched to a gene. Germline V gene lookup returns CDR1 SGDLS and CDR2 YYNGEE. CDR3 amino acids: CASSVAGGQETQYF. The CDR3 DNA reads TGTGCCAGCAGCGTAGCGGGAGGGCAAGAGACCCAGTACTTC.

The rearrangement links TRBV14 to TRBJ1-1, with 8 positions matching TRBD1. The germline V gene encodes CDR1 SGHDN and CDR2 FVKESK. The CDR3 spans 19 residues. V shed 0 bases, J shed 6 bases, and the junction held 18 bases outside the gene matches. The CDR3 sequence is CASSQDQALPDRAGSEAFF. The CDR3 DNA is TGTGCCAGCAGCCAAGATCAAGCCCTACCGGACAGGGCGGGTTCTGAAGCTTTCTTT.